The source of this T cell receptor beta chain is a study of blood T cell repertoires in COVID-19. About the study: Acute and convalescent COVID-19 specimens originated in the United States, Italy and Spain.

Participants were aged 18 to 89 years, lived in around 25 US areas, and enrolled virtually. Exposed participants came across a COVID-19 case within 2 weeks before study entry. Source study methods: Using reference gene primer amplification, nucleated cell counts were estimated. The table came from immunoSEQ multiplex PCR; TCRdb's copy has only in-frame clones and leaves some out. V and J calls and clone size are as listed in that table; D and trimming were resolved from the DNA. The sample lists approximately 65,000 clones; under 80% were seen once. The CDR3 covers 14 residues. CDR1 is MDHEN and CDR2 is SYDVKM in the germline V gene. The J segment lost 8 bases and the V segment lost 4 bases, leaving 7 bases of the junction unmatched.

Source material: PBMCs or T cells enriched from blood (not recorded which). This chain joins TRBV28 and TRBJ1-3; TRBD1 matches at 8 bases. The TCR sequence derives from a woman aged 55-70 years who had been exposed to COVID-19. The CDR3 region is CASSSLDRGDTIYF. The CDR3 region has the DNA TGTGCCAGCAGTTCCCTCGACAGGGGTGACACCATATATTTT.